The rows below give T cell receptor beta chains drawn from one sample of a study of technical replicates of blood from a handful of donors. Clones were sequenced by immunoSEQ multiplex PCR, and TCRdb holds only the in-frame ones, with some missing. The sample consists of under 70,000 clones, approximately 93% of them appearing once. The sample consisted of PBMCs. Receptors originate from a human donor in good health. Some clones in this sample may be carry-over from other donors' samples. CDR3s include the opening cysteine and the closing phenylalanine or tryptophan. The D gene is left open where the match is weak. Size is omitted from some rows. Given values are once, few, many or a class for expanded clones.

j_gene | len | v_gene | abundance | d_gene | CDR3nt | CDR3aa
TRBJ2-7 | 16 | TRBV9 | . | TRBD2 | TGTGCCAGCAGCACCGGGACTAGCGGGCTCAGGGGCGAGCAGTACTTC | CASSTGTSGLRGEQYF
TRBJ1-1 | 14 | TRBV30 | . | TRBD1 | TGTGCCTGGAGTCTGACAGGGGCTCCGTTTAGCGCTTTCTTT | CAWSLTGAPFSAFF
TRBJ1-1 | 13 | TRBV7-9 | . | . | TGTGCCAGCAGACATTTGGAGGACACTGAAGCTTTCTTT | CASRHLEDTEAFF
TRBJ2-4 | 19 | TRBV4-2 | once | TRBD2 | TGTGCCAGCAGCCAAGATTCCGGTTGGGCGGGGGGGACCAAAAACATTCAGTACTTC | CASSQDSGWAGGTKNIQYF
TRBJ1-1 | 15 | TRBV4-2 | . | . | TGTGCCAGCAGCCTTCCCGGACACTTAAACACTGAAGCTTTCTTT | CASSLPGHLNTEAFF
TRBJ2-3 | 13 | TRBV5-6 | . | . | TGTGCCAGCAGCTTGAGCCGCACAGATACGCAGTATTTT | CASSLSRTDTQYF
TRBJ2-3 | 15 | TRBV6-4 | . | TRBD2 | TGTGCCAGCAGTGACGTTTCTAGCGGGAGGGATACGCAGTATTTT | CASSDVSSGRDTQYF
TRBJ2-2 | 16 | TRBV27 | once | . | TGTGCCAGCAGTCCCCATCGGGCAGGGCGCCCCGGGGAGCTGTTTTTT | CASSPHRAGRPGELFF
TRBJ2-4 | 18 | TRBV5-1 | once | TRBD1 | TGCGCCAGCAGCCCGCAGGTTTGGGGACAGGGGGTCGGAAACATTCAGTACTTC | CASSPQVWGQGVGNIQYF
TRBJ1-2 | 14 | TRBV7-6 | . | TRBD1 | TGTGCCAGCAGCAACAACCGGGACAGCTATGGCTACACCTTC | CASSNNRDSYGYTF
TRBJ2-7 | 16 | TRBV4-1 | once | TRBD2 | TGCGCCAGCAGCCAAGATCTAGCGGGCGCGGCCTACGAGCAGTACTTC | CASSQDLAGAAYEQYF
TRBJ1-5 | 14 | TRBV19 | . | . | TGTGCCAGTAGTATTGCCCAGGGGACGCAGCCCCAGCATTTT | CASSIAQGTQPQHF
TRBJ1-4 | 15 | TRBV27 | . | . | TGTGCCAGCAGTTTAGGGGGCCGAGGGGATGAAAAACTGTTTTTT | CASSLGGRGDEKLFF
TRBJ2-7 | 16 | TRBV7-9 | few | TRBD1 | TGTGCCAGCAGCTCCAGAGTGGGACAGGGTTACTACGAGCAGTACTTC | CASSSRVGQGYYEQYF
TRBJ1-2 | 17 | TRBV19 | . | TRBD1 | TGTGCCAGTAGTATAGACCGTCCCGGGACAGGGTTTGGTGGCTACACCTTC | CASSIDRPGTGFGGYTF
TRBJ1-6 | 17 | TRBV9 | . | TRBD1 | TGTGCCAGCAGCGAGGGGGGGGACAGGGCTGATAATTCACCCCTCCACTTT | CASSEGGDRADNSPLHF